Below, one TCR beta chain is given with its context. The target of this receptor is not known. No quality values exist for individual bases; no much larger clone is one base distant. This record belongs to a study of control samples from healthy donors and cancer patients (TCRdb year 2020). Trimming at the junction amounts to 1 base on V and 11 bases on J, and the germline ends lie 16 bases apart. CDR1 and CDR2, per the germline V gene (reference sequence), are SGHNT and YYREEE. The CDR3 runs 14 amino acids, cysteine and phenylalanine included. The CDR3 DNA has 42 bases and is translated from base 1. Library preparation employed the immunoSEQ multiplex PCR assay. TCRdb's version of the immuneACCESS table is confined to in-frame rearrangements and falls short of the full clone set. An unresolved V gene accounts for under half of the shortfall where checked; the remainder is of unknown origin. The sample table contains 61,000 or so clones; only one count was recorded for about 90% of them. The ten largest clones capture almost 6% of the sample.

Recombination linked TRBV5-4 to TRBJ1-5; a tentative D match to TRBD1 spans 5 bases. Sequencing input: PBMCs. The receptor was derived from a man in his 60s with colorectal cancer. The CDR3 is CASSLRGSNGAQHF. The bases read TGTGCCAGCAGCTTGCGGGGGTCGAATGGGGCCCAGCATTTT. Beyond the CDR3, the reference TRBV5-4 and TRBJ1-5 genes provide the residues; the full variable domain reads: ETGVTQSPTHLIKTRGQQVTLRCSSQSGHNTVSWYQQALGQGPQFIFQYYREEENGRGNFPPRFSGLQFPNYSSELNVNALELDDSALYLCASSLRGSNGAQHFGDGTRLSIL.